This T cell receptor (beta chain) originates from a study of cytomegalovirus exposure and HLA in healthy donors (dated by TCRdb to 2015 to 2018). For context, the study as a whole: An earlier analysis of several hundred of the donors reported approximately 300 Gb of sequence data and 95 million to 140 million unique TCR beta sequences obtained from about 200 million T cells. Among almost 400 genotyped donors of the cohort, an average of roughly 240,000 unique TCR beta nucleotide sequences were sequenced per donor, roughly 20% of them non-productive. Of the 300 to 400 genotyped donors, over 70% fell in the genetic ancestry cluster associated with self-reported Caucasian donors. The study aimed to test whether signatures of past pathogen exposure could be identified by cataloging public T cell receptors. Roughly 5 DR-DQ haplotypes were handled as single units for association and clustering, since linkage in the cohort was strong. The T cell repertoires of 666 subjects were profiled by immunosequencing and related to cytomegalovirus serostatus. A later genetic analysis used genome-wide SNP genotypes for about 65% of the roughly 700 donors, treating that subset as a discovery cohort. Alongside the repertoire data, information on donor age, sex, ethnicity and CMV serostatus was compiled. Typing coverage differed by locus: A, B, C, DRB1 and DQB1 were typed in about 629-640 donors, DQA1 in approximately 520, DPA1 in 600 to 610, and DPB1 in 450 to 490. An earlier analysis of a few hundred of the donors applied high-throughput TCR beta sequencing to assess whether each TCR beta V gene segment acted as functional or pseudogenic. About 280 gigabases of sequencing data and 91 million or so unique TCR sequences made up an early release that covered around 640 HLA-typed donors. Every discovery cohort repertoire had been produced on one sequencing platform. In addition to the first cohort of roughly 700 subjects, a separate validation cohort of under 150 different subjects was used. HLA typing included class I and class II loci at four-digit resolution. The study combined high-throughput TCR immunosequencing, statistical association of individual TCRs with disease status, and machine learning to predict cytomegalovirus infection status. In the later analysis, no new phenotypic data were used to find candidate immune exposures; instead, reliance was placed on TCR beta sequences and their occurrence across donors. To study patterns of TCR occurrence, a later analysis re-analyzed previously published TCR beta repertoires from around 670 donors and added high-resolution HLA genotyping. Summary of the overall study and its limitations: A further reported finding was that TCR beta sequences accurately predicted the HLA-A and HLA-B alleles for most subjects in the first cohort. Compared with equally common non-associated chains, HLA-associated TCR beta chains in a later analysis were more clonally expanded and had lower generation probabilities. For the cohort, immune exposure information was limited to CMV serostatus. About 17 rarely observed V segments, including chromosome 9 orphons, were excluded from the earlier analysis of a few hundred of the donors because counts were too low. A later analysis associated about 17,000 TCR beta sequences with specific HLA alleles at a false discovery rate of 0.05. Compared with the approximately 600-donor mean, donors in an Asian-associated ancestry cluster had fewer N-insertions in productive TCRs, according to a later genetic analysis. In a later analysis, most CMV-associated TCR beta chains were found to appear HLA-restricted, with HLA associations seemingly driven largely by CMV exposure. The classifier was reported to diagnose cytomegalovirus status with high specificity and sensitivity in both the original and validation cohorts. A later analysis found that TCR association rates varied across HLA loci, with DRB1 alleles showing the most associated TCRs and HLA-C alleles the fewest. A group of highly shared sequence variants was considered likely to be a technical artifact of the sequencing pipeline. When HLA alleles, especially DR and DQ, strongly co-occurred, attributing TCR associations to individual alleles was difficult. While some public TCRs were present in many individuals, most TCR sequences turned up only very rarely across donors. Linkage disequilibrium might explain the correlated functional status among segregating V segments, but an unknown experimental factor could not be ruled out. Broadly in line with IMGT annotations, most TCR beta V segments showed up in productive rearrangements about 90% or about 30% of the time in an earlier analysis of under 700 of the donors. Sequencing depth was assumed to be roughly uniform across donors in the presence/absence analyses, though that assumption may not hold. In vitro tests confirmed that three of the cytomegalovirus-associated TCR beta chains recognize cytomegalovirus antigens. Because HLA typing was unavailable for some donors at each locus, only the typed subset was used in association tests. According to the authors, the approach could potentially be generalized to other disease states and immunological phenotypes. An association between a missense DCLRE1C variant and V-gene and J-gene trimming of TCR beta chains was found in a later genetic analysis and replicated in an independent cohort. According to a later analysis, parvovirus B19, influenza, CMV and Epstein-Barr virus appeared linked to several top co-occurrence clusters. The cohort was sequenced for TCR beta chains only, and without alpha or paired-chain data the features that could be detected were limited. A total of about 150 TCR beta chains were listed by the study as associated with cytomegalovirus.

Preparation of the library involved the immunoSEQ multiplex PCR assay. For the multiplex PCR, a mixture combining 60 forward primers for TCR Vbeta segments and 13 reverse primers for TCR Jbeta segments was used. The CDR3 region of rearranged TCR beta genes was amplified from genomic DNA with a multiplex PCR assay. The amplified TCR beta libraries were sequenced on the Illumina HiSeq System as 87-base-pair reads. In the authors' own workflow: A later analysis tallied 75 million to 95 million unique TCR beta chains across the 600 to 700 repertoires, and around 12 million of those chains were shared by two or more donors. A nearest-neighbor algorithm error-corrected the raw reads and collapsed the reads into unique sequences, merging closely related sequences to remove PCR and sequencing errors. Alignment of CDR3 sequences to IMGT reference sequences was used to assign V, D and J gene segments. Each retained sequence needed at least a six-nucleotide match to both a V gene segment and a J gene segment. Rearrangements were called productive when the CDR3 lacked stop codons and stayed in frame with V and J; all others were non-productive. CDR3 was defined by IMGT convention, running from the second conserved V-encoded cysteine to the conserved J-encoded phenylalanine. The earlier analysis of approximately 590 of the donors excluded any sequence lacking an unambiguous match to a single V gene segment. An earlier analysis of 587 of the donors classified V segments as functional when productive rearrangements were above 56.7% and as segregating when the standard deviation between donors was above 5%. A statistical classification framework was developed to diagnose cytomegalovirus status using the catalog of TCR beta chain sequences. In a later analysis, TCR nucleotide sequences were compared against IMGT/GENE-DB human TR gene sequences so that V and J genes could be assigned. The TCRdist pipeline was used in a later analysis to assign CDR3 sequences and most-parsimonious VDJ recombination scenarios. In a later analysis, every TCR beta chain was defined by the combination of its CDR3 amino acid sequence and its V-gene family, and reads without a unique V-gene family were dropped. As a way to deal with suspected cross-contamination and a sequencing artifact, a later analysis dropped 500 to 700 nucleotide sequences that were highly shared and had low generation probability. In a later analysis, a clonal expansion index was calculated for each public chain from normalized within-repertoire ranks of inferred template counts. In a later analysis, generation probabilities were computed with a VDJ recombination model fitted to out-of-frame rearrangements, and the resulting probabilities were checked against IGoR. Hypergeometric tests were used in a later analysis to score TCR-TCR, TCR-HLA and TCR-CMV co-occurrence, with a repertoire-size bias correction applied to the TCR pairs. To estimate false discovery rates, a later analysis permuted the HLA or CMV assignments 20 times. A later analysis grouped co-occurring TCRs with DBSCAN, adding TCRdist sequence similarity when clustering within HLA-allele-positive subsets. Repertoires with fewer than 30,000 or more than 120,000 public chains, plus five repertoires with anomalous nucleotide sharing, were excluded from co-occurrence clustering. TCRdb took over this immuneACCESS table, retaining in-frame rearrangements with V and J assigned. Such tables are incomplete; in checked studies, under half of the missing clones stem from an unresolved V gene, and the remainder is unexplained. The DNA was the basis for D and trimming; V, J and clone size are from that table. A total of about 99,000 clones appear in this sample, 76% of them only once. Roughly 4.9% of the sample goes to the ten largest clones.

With regard to this clone: Its antigen is not yet known. It has no much larger one-base neighbor in the sample; base qualities were not kept.

In total, about 650 healthy bone marrow donors made up the cohort. At the time of sampling, every cohort member was nominally healthy, though immune exposures that went unrecorded were likely present. The donor was CMV seropositive and belonged to the group of about 290 seropositive cohort members. A peripheral blood sample was collected from each donor, and TCR beta sequencing was performed on peripheral blood mononuclear cells. Genomic DNA extraction from the blood cell samples was performed with the Qiagen DNeasy Blood Extraction Kit. The sequence came from a woman aged 18-29 years in good health and CMV-seropositive. The specimen sequenced was PBMCs.

The DNA sequence reads TGTGCCAGCAGCTTAGACAGGGAGGATCAGCCCCAGCATTTT. Translated, this is CASSLDREDQPQHF. The sequence is built from TRBV27 and TRBJ1-5; 7 bases in the middle match TRBD1. V ends up 6 bases short and J 5 bases short, with an unmatched junction base count of 7. The CDR3, cysteine through phenylalanine, is 14 amino acids long. Only the CDR3 DNA is retained, 42 bases long and in frame from the first base. The germline V gene (reference sequence) gives CDR1 as MNHEY and CDR2 as SMNVEV.